This T cell receptor beta chain was sequenced for a study of blood T cell repertoires in COVID-19. This CDR3 comprises 15 residues. After removal of 6 bases from V and 2 bases from J, the junction contained 5 bases not matched to a gene. Per germline, CDR1 SNHLY and CDR2 FYNNEI. The repertoire was sequenced with immunoSEQ multiplex PCR; TCRdb's copy has only in-frame clones and lacks some. Of tens of thousands of clones listed, about 80% are singletons. This clonotype was sampled from a human donor in a cohort sampled during active COVID-19. The chain recombines TRBV2 with TRBJ1-5; 9 bases line up with TRBD1. Sequences were obtained from peripheral blood. This CDR3 is CASRERTGGNQPQHF. CDR3 coding DNA: TGTGCCAGCAGGGAACGGACAGGGGGCAATCAGCCCCAGCATTTT.